This T cell receptor (beta chain) was profiled in a study of CXCR3-negative and CXCR3-positive naive CD8 T cells. General observations from the study: Naive CXCR3-positive cells had TRB CDR3s more hydrophobic than those of CXCR3-negative naive cells.

The TRB cDNA libraries were prepared by 5' RACE with UMI labels. TCRdb reprocessed the 5' RACE reads, keeping one entry per CDR3 protein, no DNA. Reported are about 110,000 distinct CDR3 sequences; the ten largest clones contain 0.35% to 0.4%. The CDR3 runs to 14 residues. CDR1 and CDR2 (germline): MNHEY, SVGEGT. Concerning this clonotype: Antigen: not known.

This receptor was identified in a human donor in good health. Some clones in this sample may be carry-over from other donors' samples. The specimen sequenced was naive CXCR3+ CD8+ T cells from blood. Subset: CD45RO-CCR7+CD27+CD95- naive CD8+ T cells expressing CXCR3 (TNR3+). This chain connects TRBV6-2 or TRBV6-3 to TRBJ2-1; with no DNA, the TCRdb D assignment of TRBD1 cannot be verified. This chain's CDR3 is CASTPGQGYNEQFF.